Each of the 20 T cell receptor beta chains below was sequenced from the same sample in a study of blood T cell repertoires in COVID-19. This table comes from immunoSEQ multiplex PCR, and its TCRdb copy is limited to in-frame clones, with some not included. This table holds over 200,000 clones, over 80% found once. Sequencing input: peripheral blood. These receptors all stem from a human donor in a cohort sampled during active COVID-19.

The rearrangement uses TRBV5-5 and TRBJ2-7; 9 nucleotides align to TRBD1. V lost 3 bases to trimming and J lost 4 bases; unmatched junction nucleotides: 11. There are 16 residues in the CDR3. CDR1 and CDR2 from the germline V gene are SGHKS and YYEKEE (reference sequence). The CDR3 sequence: CASSYFDRGNTYEQYF. The CDR3 nucleotides are TGTGCCAGCAGCTACTTCGACAGGGGGAATACGTACGAGCAGTACTTC.

Worth noting for this clone: In the same sample, other DNA sequences code for this CDR3. The rearrangement joins TRBV4-2 to TRBJ2-5, with TRBD2 matching over 10 bases. V was clipped by 0 bases and J by 4 bases; unmatched bases: 2. CDR3 length: 15 amino acids. CDR1 and CDR2 (germline): LGHNA, YNFKEQ. CDR3 coding DNA: TGTGCCAGCAGCCAAGATAGACTAGCGGGAGAGACCCAGTACTTC. Protein sequence: CASSQDRLAGETQYF.

This chain uses TRBV24-1 with TRBJ2-5; TRBD1 might be the D (5 bases). V was trimmed by 2 bases and J by 1 base, leaving 13 bases between them. Germline CDR1 is KGHDR and CDR2 is SFDVKD. This CDR3 is built from 16 residues. Here the CDR3 DNA reads TGTGCCACCAGTGATTCCTCAACCAGGGTCCAAGAGACCCAGTACTTC. Its protein is CATSDSSTRVQETQYF.

This chain links TRBV6-6 with TRBJ1-5; possible D gene TRBD1, 5 bases. CDR3 size: 17 residues. V dropped 5 bases and J dropped 5 bases, with 22 bases sitting between them. The germline CDR1 and CDR2 sequences are MNHNY and SVGAGI (reference sequence). CDR3 in DNA: TGTGCCAGCAGTCCCCAACCAGGGTCCTCCAGGGATCAGCCCCAGCATTTT. Its protein is CASSPQPGSSRDQPQHF.

The chain links TRBV15 to TRBJ2-1; 9 positions agree with TRBD2. The CDR3 loop spans 17 amino acids. The germline V gene has CDR1 LNHNV and CDR2 YYDKDF (reference sequence). V dropped 1 base and J dropped 3; count of bases not matched to a gene: 7. CDR3 bases: TGTGCCACCAGCAGAGGCAAGACTAGCGGATTCTACAATGAGCAGTTCTTC. It yields the protein CATSRGKTSGFYNEQFF.

The genes are TRBV9 and TRBJ1-1, with a weak D call TRBD1 (6 bases). V lost 3 bases and J lost 0, with 15 bases in between. This CDR3 comprises 16 residues. The germline V gene has CDR1 SGDLS and CDR2 YYNGEE. The CDR3 reads CASSGIRGGMNTEAFF. CDR3 DNA sequence: TGTGCCAGCAGCGGCATAAGGGGGGGCATGAACACTGAAGCTTTCTTT.

This clone has just one count. CDR3 coding DNA: TGTGCCAGTAGTATAGGGGACACCAGATCATTTGGACCCTCTGAAGCTTTCTTT. Translating gives CASSIGDTRSFGPSEAFF. V usage is TRBV19 and J usage is TRBJ1-1; weak D call: TRBD1 (6 bases). Germline V lookup: CDR1 LNHDA, CDR2 SQIVND (reference sequence). CDR3 size: 18 residues. V lost 1 base, J lost 6 bases, and 24 bases lay in between.

The V call is TRBV28, the J call TRBJ2-7; TRBD1 might be the D (6 bases). Trimming stripped 3 bases from V and 6 bases from J, with 15 bases between. This CDR3 contains 14 residues. Germline V lookup: CDR1 MDHEN, CDR2 SYDVKM. The CDR3 loop reads CASSLTSDSAEQYF. CDR3 DNA sequence: TGTGCCAGCAGTTTGACCTCGGACAGCGCCGAGCAGTACTTC.

This clone is a singleton in its sample. The chain couples TRBV28 to TRBJ2-2; TRBD2 matches at 12 bases. The CDR3 contains 15 residues. The junction had 1 base not matched to a gene; V was cut back by 2 bases and J by 6 bases. The germline gives CDR1 MDHEN, CDR2 SYDVKM. The DNA for the CDR3 is TGTGCCAGCAGTTTAGGACTAGCGGGACCCGGGGAGCTGTTTTTT. It is translated as CASSLGLAGPGELFF.

The V call is TRBV3-1 (or the pseudogene TRBV3-2), the J call TRBJ2-7; perhaps TRBD2 as D (6 bases). CDR3 size: 13 residues. The V and J ends lost 1 base and 6 bases respectively, with 10 bases between them. Per germline, CDR1 LGHDT and CDR2 YNNKEL (reference sequence). The CDR3 reads CASSQAGVGEQYF. CDR3 nucleotide sequence: TGTGCCAGCAGCCAAGCGGGAGTTGGCGAGCAGTACTTC.

This chain connects TRBV7-9 to TRBJ1-1; perhaps TRBD1 as D (5 bases). CDR1 and CDR2 (germline): SEHNR, FQNEAQ (reference sequence). The CDR3 totals 15 residues. Trimming pared 5 bases from V and 1 base from J, leaving 14 bases between. The CDR3 is CASSPNMGGNTEAFF. The CDR3 DNA sequence: TGTGCCAGCAGCCCTAATATGGGGGGGAACACTGAAGCTTTCTTT.

The V and J genes are TRBV12-5 and TRBJ2-5; 10 nucleotides align to TRBD2. Germline values: CDR1 LGHNT, CDR2 FRNRAP. CDR3 size: 16 residues. J lost 5 bases, V lost 6 bases, and 12 bases had no gene match. The CDR3 coding sequence is TGTGCTAGTGGCTCGGGAGCTAGCGGGAGAGGGGAGACCCAGTACTTC. Its translation: CASGSGASGRGETQYF.

The gene calls are TRBV30 and TRBJ1-4, with D unresolved. CDR3 length equals 16 residues. Trimming removed 2 bases from V and 0 bases from J, with 13 bases in between. Germline CDR1 and CDR2: GTSNPN and SVGIG (reference sequence). The CDR3 loop reads CAWSTGRTTTNEKLFF. The CDR3 DNA follows: TGTGCCTGGAGTACCGGGAGAACCACAACTAATGAAAAACTGTTTTTT.

J is TRBJ2-3 and V is TRBV28, with a possible D match to TRBD1 (6 bases). The ends were cut back, 3 bases at V and 5 bases at J, with 15 bases in the middle. The length of the CDR3 is 15 residues. Germline assignment: CDR1 MDHEN and CDR2 SYDVKM. The CDR3 nucleotides are TGTGCCAGCAGTTTTGGGGGACCAGGGGAAGATACGCAGTATTTT. Protein product: CASSFGGPGEDTQYF.

The chain joins TRBV20-1 to TRBJ2-2, with 7 nucleotides matching TRBD1. Looked up from germline, CDR1 is DFQATT and CDR2 is SNEGSKA (reference sequence). The ends lost 3 bases at V and 6 bases at J; junction bases unmatched: 7. The CDR3 has 14 residues. CDR3 loop: CSASPFQGAGELFF. The CDR3 DNA reads as TGCAGTGCTAGTCCGTTTCAGGGGGCCGGGGAGCTGTTTTTT.

V and J are TRBV15 and TRBJ2-5; possible D gene TRBD1, 5 bases. This CDR3 spans 12 amino acids. Germline V gives CDR1 LNHNV, CDR2 YYDKDF (reference sequence). Trimming left V 4 bases short and J 4 bases short, with 7 bases between. CDR3 DNA: TGTGCCACCAGCATAGGGGCAGAGACCCAGTACTTC. Protein sequence: CATSIGAETQYF. The full variable domain, its missing parts supplied by reference TRBV15 and TRBJ2-5, is DAMVIQNPRYQVTQFGKPVTLSCSQTLNHNVMYWYQQKSSQAPKLLFHYYDKDFNNEADTPDNFQSRRPNTSFCFLDIRSPGLGDTAMYLCATSIGAETQYFGPGTRLLVL.

This chain joins TRBV28 and TRBJ1-2; D perhaps matches TRBD1 (5 bases). CDR3 size: 11 residues. Trimming stripped 7 bases from V and 7 bases from J, with 10 bases between. Germline V lookup: CDR1 MDHEN, CDR2 SYDVKM. CDR3 sequence: CASNKGFGYTF. CDR3 in DNA: TGTGCCAGCAACAAGGGGTTTGGCTACACCTTC.

This clone appeared once. The chain recombines TRBV9 with TRBJ2-2, with 7 bases lining up with TRBD2. Germline lookup yields CDR1 SGDLS and CDR2 YYNGEE. The CDR3 is made up of 17 amino acids. The J segment lost 3 bases and the V segment lost 0 bases, leaving 8 bases of the junction unmatched. This CDR3 reads CASSVDQAGMYTGELFF. For the CDR3, the DNA is TGTGCCAGCAGCGTAGATCAAGCGGGGATGTACACCGGGGAGCTGTTTTTT.

The rearrangement joins TRBV27 to TRBJ2-7; 9 bases map to TRBD1. The CDR3 sequence is 13 residues long. The V and J ends lost 6 bases and 3 bases, in that order; junction bases with no gene match: 3. The germline CDR1 and CDR2 sequences are MNHEY and SMNVEV (reference sequence). CDR3 nucleotide sequence: TGTGCCAGCAGATTGGACAGGGGCTACGAGCAGTACTTC. It codes for CASRLDRGYEQYF.

The rearrangement uses TRBV18 and TRBJ1-1; 7 positions match TRBD1. The CDR3 is 14 residues long. Germline CDR1 and CDR2: KGHSH and LQKENI. Trimming removed 1 base from V and 7 bases from J; junction bases left unmatched: 6. The CDR3 nucleotides read TGTGCCAGCTCACCACGACAGGGATTTAGTGAAGCTTTCTTT. Translated: CASSPRQGFSEAFF.